The subject of this entry is one T cell receptor (beta chain). What antigen it recognizes has not been identified. No clone much larger than this one lies a single base away; base qualities are absent. The method behind the library was 5' RACE. Sequencer: Illumina HiSeq 2500. A second PCR of 7 to 11 cycles was performed with a sample-barcoded 5' primer and a J-beta primer mix. Each TCR beta cDNA molecule received a unique molecular identifier from a template-switch 5' adaptor carrying 12 random nucleotides. Each sample yielded at least 3 million CDR3-containing paired-end reads. First-strand cDNA synthesis was performed from all RNA using the Mint cDNA synthesis kit, with priming by a TRBC-specific oligonucleotide. After uracil-DNA glycosylase treatment, a first 18-cycle PCR used universal primers M1SS and BC2_uni_R on all cDNA. In the paper's pipeline: Normalization of each sample was performed by random selection of 1 million high-quality reads, each carrying a distinct molecular identifier. Instead of being binned into consensus sequences, reads that shared molecular identifiers were thrown out. CDR3 identification, clonotype clustering and error correction used MiTCR with a Q25 quality threshold and the strictest error-elimination algorithm. A nonparametric unseen species model using Euler transformation provided a lower-bound estimate of total TCR beta diversity. TCRdb passed the public sequencing reads through fastp at Q25 and MiXCR, retaining productive beta sequences. Merged by CDR3 protein, the rows form single entries marked with the most common genes and DNA. The authors' filters were not applied to this entry. Present in this sample are approximately 940,000 distinct CDR3 sequences, roughly 43% of which were seen just once. The biggest ten clones account for around 15% of the sample.

V gives up 3 bases and J gives up 0 bases, and the segment between their germline ends measures 15 bases. CDR3 length: 16 amino acids, cysteine to phenylalanine. The sequence is cut down to CDR3 DNA, 48 bases in frame from base 1. Reading the germline V gene gives CDR1 MNHEY and CDR2 SVGEGT. The approximately 39 donors, aged 6 to 90 years, were systemically healthy Caucasian individuals from Russia. Around 10 milliliters of peripheral blood were drawn from each donor into EDTA-treated Vacutainer tubes. Ficoll-Paque density-gradient centrifugation was used to isolate PBMCs, with at least 6.5 million per sample. Total RNA, at least 5.5 micrograms per sample, was extracted from PBMCs with Trizol reagent. For every donor, flow cytometry on a PBMC aliquot measured the percentage of naive CD45RAhigh/CD27high T cells. This sample is drawn from a study of blood T cells in healthy people across ages (dated by TCRdb to the mid-2010s). Regarding the study in general: In model experiments, roughly one uniquely barcoded TCR beta cDNA molecule per two T cells was captured by template switching. To track age-related changes in TCR beta repertoire diversity, the study relied on deep sequencing normalized with unique cDNA molecular identifiers. The donors were split into four age groups: young (average around 15 years), middle-aged (39), aged (approximately 59) and long-lived (under 85). Donors of different ages were randomly distributed across sequencing lanes to avoid experimental bias. Two additional independent replicas of 1 million unique cDNA reads from the same blood draw were analyzed for two donors (one aged 18 to 30 and one aged 80 or older).

Broader findings and caveats from the paper: Observed TCR beta diversity per million T cells fell roughly linearly with age, and a significant reduction was already apparent by age approximately 41. Since profiling was done on bulk unsorted PBMCs, naive and antigen-experienced compartments could not be conclusively compared. Because the CMV infection status of the donors was unknown, age-related changes in expanded clonotypes may potentially have been confounded. The percentage of naive T cells measured by flow cytometry correlated strongly with observed TCR beta diversity. Estimates of total diversity based on one million sequenced T cells were regarded as lower bounds and as underestimates. The long-lived group showed more naive CD4+ T cells, fewer expanded clones and increased TCR diversity than the aged group, suggesting age selection.

The TCR sequence derives from a man aged 25 to 45 in good health. The chain joins TRBV6-2 or TRBV6-3 to TRBJ2-7, and the D gene may be TRBD1, 6 bases matching. Sequenced sample: blood. The nucleotides read TGTGCCAGCAGTTATATCGGGACAAAGCCCTCCTACGAGCAGTACTTC. Translated, this is CASSYIGTKPSYEQYF.